In its sample, the clone carrying this TCR beta chain was seen many times. The antigen remains undetermined. This sample stems from a study of post-analysis software for immune sequencing data. Study overall: Included courses were relapsing-remitting and secondary progressive multiple sclerosis; progressive-relapsing multiple sclerosis was also included.

Points from the study as a whole: When patients were compared with controls, about 5 TRBV segments were more frequent, TRBV5-6, TRBV5-1 and TRBV20-1 among them.

cDNA libraries of TCR beta carried unique molecular identifiers. The source material, 1 to 10 million T cells, gave rise to 400,000 to 600,000 cDNA molecules. In TCRdb, the PCR reads were re-called with MiXCR into one record per CDR3 protein. The table has some 260,000 distinct CDR3 sequences, 36% seen once; the top ten hold under 5.5%. With 5 bases removed from V and 5 bases from J, the gap between germline ends came to 30 bases. This CDR3 region has 19 residues. Germline V CDR1 and CDR2: MGHDK, SYGVNS. Sequencing was performed on blood. This rearrangement joins TRBV25-1 to TRBJ2-5, with D tentatively TRBD2 (6 bases). This TCR was sampled from a girl aged 5-17 years with multiple sclerosis. CDR3 residues: CASSKLRTGRDSRRETQYF. In DNA, the CDR3 is TGTGCCAGCAGTAAGCTCAGGACGGGCCGGGACTCCCGACGGGAGACCCAGTACTTC.